The sequence of this T cell receptor beta chain was determined in a study of cytomegalovirus exposure and HLA in healthy donors. Overall study findings and caveats: TCR clusters originating in the first cohort tended to co-occur in the 110 or so validation repertoires, according to a later analysis.

The table lists this clone with a count of one. Its antigen is still unknown. The method was immunoSEQ multiplex PCR; TCRdb's version includes in-frame clones alone and lacks a portion of them. The sample lists 55,000 to 70,000 clones, 85% to 95% occurring once. The donors were part of the validation cohort of over a hundred subjects. That cohort was separate from the first cohort, which comprised about 730 subjects. The material sequenced was PBMCs. The source of this sequence is a man aged 18 to 30 in good health and CMV-seronegative.

CDR3 region: CASSQTGPYGYTF. The DNA of the CDR3 is TGTGCCAGCAGTCAAACAGGTCCCTATGGCTACACCTTC. The J gene is TRBJ1-2, the V gene TRBV28; D is perhaps TRBD1 (5 bases). Germline V lookup: CDR1 MDHEN, CDR2 SYDVKM. The CDR3 extends over 13 amino acids. Trimming took 5 bases from V and 4 from J, leaving 11 bases between them.